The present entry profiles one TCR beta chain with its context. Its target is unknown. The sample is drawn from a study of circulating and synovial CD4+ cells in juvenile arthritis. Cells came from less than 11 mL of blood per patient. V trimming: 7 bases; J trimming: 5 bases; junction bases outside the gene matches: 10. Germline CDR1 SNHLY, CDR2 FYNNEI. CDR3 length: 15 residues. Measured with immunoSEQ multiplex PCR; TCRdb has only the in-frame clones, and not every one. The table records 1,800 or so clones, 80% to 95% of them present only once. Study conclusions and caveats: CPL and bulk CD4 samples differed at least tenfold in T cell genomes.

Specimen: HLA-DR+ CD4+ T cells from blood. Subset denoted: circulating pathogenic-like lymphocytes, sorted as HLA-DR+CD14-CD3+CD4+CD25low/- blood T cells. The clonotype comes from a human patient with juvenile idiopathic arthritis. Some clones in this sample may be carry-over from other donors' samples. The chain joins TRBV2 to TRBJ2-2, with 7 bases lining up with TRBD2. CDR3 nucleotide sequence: TGTGCCAGCAACCGAGCGGGACCACCAACCGGGGAGCTGTTTTTT. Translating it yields CASNRAGPPTGELFF.